These 8 T cell receptor beta chains share one sample of origin, sequenced in a study of blood T cell repertoires in COVID-19 (dated by TCRdb to between 2020 and 2021). The method was the immunoSEQ multiplex PCR assay. As stored in TCRdb, this immuneACCESS dataset retains in-frame rearrangements with V and J assigned. A fraction of the clones does not appear; measured against another copy, unresolved V genes explain less than half of the discrepancy, and the remainder lacks a known reason. Recorded for this sample are over 65,000 clones; about four fifths of them occurred a single time. 44% of the sample is taken by the ten largest. The sample comprised peripheral blood. The origin of the receptors is a man aged 80 or over with acute or convalescent COVID-19.

Here the CDR3 DNA reads TGTGCCAGCAGCCAAGACAGGGGACCGGCCGGGGAGCTGTTTTTT. Residues: CASSQDRGPAGELFF. The rearrangement links TRBV4-2 to TRBJ2-2; a weak D match, TRBD1 (6 bases). Germline assignment: CDR1 LGHNA and CDR2 YNFKEQ. The CDR3 contains 15 residues. V dropped 0 bases and J dropped 6 bases, with 11 bases sitting between them.

The chain recombines TRBV4-3 with TRBJ2-3, with D perhaps TRBD2 (6 bases). Germline V gene data show CDR1 as LGHNA and CDR2 as YSLEER. The CDR3 sequence is 14 residues long. V lost 4 bases and J lost 6, with 14 bases in between. The CDR3 reads CASSPRGSDDTQYF. In DNA, the CDR3 is TGCGCCAGCAGCCCTCGGGGGAGTGACGATACGCAGTATTTT.

This rearrangement joins TRBV28 to TRBJ1-1; 7 bases align to TRBD1. CDR3 length equals 19 residues. Germline V gene lookup returns CDR1 MDHEN and CDR2 SYDVKM. Losses at the gene ends were 1 base for V and 5 bases for J; bases not matched to a gene: 19. CDR3 DNA: TGTGCCAGCAGTTTATCGGGGACAGAATTGTGGGGACAGAGAACTGAAGCTTTCTTT. This gives the protein CASSLSGTELWGQRTEAFF.

The chain joins TRBV4-1 to TRBJ2-1, with 7 positions matching TRBD2. This CDR3 is built from 18 residues. The V gene's germline CDR1 is MGHRA and CDR2 YSYEKL. V was pared by 0 bases and J by 4 bases, with 12 bases of the junction left unmatched. CDR3 protein: CASSQDIPGGRTYNEQFF. CDR3 in DNA: TGCGCCAGCAGCCAAGATATCCCTGGCGGGAGAACATACAATGAGCAGTTCTTC.

This chain joins TRBV28 and TRBJ2-2; no clear D gene. The CDR3 totals 13 residues. The ends were cut back, 7 bases at V and 7 bases at J, with 13 bases in the middle. Per germline, CDR1 MDHEN and CDR2 SYDVKM. The CDR3 sequence: CASTPNPGGELFF. The CDR3 nucleotides are TGTGCCAGCACTCCCAACCCCGGCGGGGAGCTGTTTTTT.

The V gene is TRBV28, the J gene TRBJ2-7, with D perhaps TRBD1 (6 bases). Looked up from germline, CDR1 is MDHEN and CDR2 is SYDVKM. The V end lost 4 bases, the J end lost 7 bases, and 26 bases lay between the germline ends. There are 17 residues in the CDR3. The CDR3 DNA reads TGTGCCAGCAGTTCCCCCCCAGGGGCCTACCGCTCCTGGGAGCAGTACTTC. Translated: CASSSPPGAYRSWEQYF. Full variable domain (remainder filled in from reference TRBV28 and TRBJ2-7): DVKVTQSSRYLVKRTGEKVFLECVQDMDHENMFWYRQDPGLGLRLIYFSYDVKMKEKGDIPEGYSVSREKKERFSLILESASTNQTSMYLCASSSPPGAYRSWEQYFGPGTRLTVT.

This sequence joins TRBV7-8 and TRBJ2-7; D not certain. Trimming cost V 1 base and J 0 bases, with 7 bases left between them. The length of the CDR3 is 14 residues. The V gene's germline CDR1 is SGHVS and CDR2 FQNEAQ. This chain's CDR3 is CASSLDPNSYEQYF. The DNA for the CDR3 is TGTGCCAGCAGCTTAGACCCTAACTCCTACGAGCAGTACTTC.

The chain recombines TRBV27 with TRBJ2-4; 12 bases match TRBD2. Losses at the gene ends were 2 bases for V and 6 bases for J; bases not matched to a gene: 14. The CDR3 consists of 19 residues. The germline V gene has CDR1 MNHEY and CDR2 SMNVEV (reference sequence). In DNA, the CDR3 is TGTGCCAGCAGTTTACAGGGTCTTGTGACTAGCGGGAGAGTAAACATTCAGTACTTC. Translating gives CASSLQGLVTSGRVNIQYF.